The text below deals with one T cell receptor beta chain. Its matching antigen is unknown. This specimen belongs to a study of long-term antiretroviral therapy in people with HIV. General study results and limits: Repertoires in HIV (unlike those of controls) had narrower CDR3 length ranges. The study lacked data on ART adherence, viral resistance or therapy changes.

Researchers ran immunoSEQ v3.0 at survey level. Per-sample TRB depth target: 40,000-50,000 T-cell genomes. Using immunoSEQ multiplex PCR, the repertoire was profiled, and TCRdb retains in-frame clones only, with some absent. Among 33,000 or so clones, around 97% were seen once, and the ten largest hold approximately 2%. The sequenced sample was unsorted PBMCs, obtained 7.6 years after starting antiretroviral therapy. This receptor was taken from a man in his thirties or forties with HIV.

The CDR3 DNA reads as TGTGCCAGCAGCTTGCAGACCTCCAGTTCCTACAATGAGCAGTTCTTC. Translation: CASSLQTSSSYNEQFF. J is TRBJ2-1 and V is TRBV5-6; no definite D call. The CDR3 has 16 residues. V was cut by 1 base and J by 1 base, with 12 bases left in between. CDR1 and CDR2 (germline): SGHDT, YYEEEE.